Presented here are 9 T cell receptor beta chains from one specimen sequenced in a study of cytomegalovirus exposure and HLA in healthy donors. A multiplex PCR was run with 60 Vbeta primers and 13 Jbeta primers. The assay was immunoSEQ multiplex PCR, and TCRdb's table has in-frame clones only and misses some. The table has about 91,000 clones, roughly 78% seen once. Sequences were obtained from PBMCs. These receptors came from a male donor in good health and CMV-seropositive.

The chain links TRBV27 to TRBJ2-7; 7 nucleotides agree with TRBD1. Trimming at V came to 5 bases and at J to 3 bases, leaving 1 base not matched to a gene. Germline V CDR1 and CDR2: MNHEY, SMNVEV (reference sequence). This CDR3 is built from 12 residues. For the CDR3, the DNA is TGTGCCAGCAGTCCAGGGGGCTACGAGCAGTACTTC. Translating it yields CASSPGGYEQYF.

The chain employs TRBV5-4 and TRBJ2-7; a weak D match, TRBD2 (6 bases). V lost 4 bases and J lost 2, with 13 bases in between. CDR3 length: 14 residues. Germline assignment: CDR1 SGHNT and CDR2 YYREEE (reference sequence). CDR3 region: CASSGPGEAYEQYF. Here the CDR3 DNA reads TGTGCCAGCAGCGGCCCGGGGGAAGCCTACGAGCAGTACTTC.

The chain combines TRBV1 with TRBJ2-7; the D call in the table, TRBD2, was not verified against the DNA. TRBV1 is assigned pseudogene status. The CDR3 has 14 residues. The CDR3 protein is CTSSQVTLESEQYF. In DNA form, the CDR3 reads TGCACCAGCAGCCAAGTCACTCTCGAGAGCGAGCAGTACTTC.

The gene calls are TRBV25-1 and TRBJ1-1; 8 nucleotides line up with TRBD1. This CDR3 contains 14 residues. CDR1 is MGHDK, CDR2 SYGVNS, per germline. V lost 2 bases, J lost 4 bases, and 3 bases stayed unmatched. The CDR3 protein is CASSETTGGTEAFF. The CDR3 nucleotides read TGTGCCAGCAGTGAAACTACAGGGGGCACTGAAGCTTTCTTT.

Only one count was recorded for this clone. The chain couples TRBV7-2 to TRBJ2-7; the D gene is possibly TRBD2 (5 bases). CDR3 length: 13 residues. The V and J ends lost 4 bases and 6 bases respectively, with 13 bases between them. Germline values: CDR1 SGHTA, CDR2 FQGNSA. CDR3 amino acids: CASSSNVAIEQYF. Here the CDR3 DNA reads TGTGCCAGCAGCTCAAACGTAGCGATCGAGCAGTACTTC.

The V and J genes are TRBV6-5 and TRBJ2-5, with D possibly matching TRBD1 (6 bases). The CDR3 loop spans 15 amino acids. The ends were cut back, 6 bases at V and 1 base at J, with 15 bases in the middle. Germline V gene lookup returns CDR1 MNHEY and CDR2 SVGAGI. The CDR3 DNA reads as TGTGCCAGCAGCCGACTAACAGGGCCCCAAGAGACCCAGTACTTC. It codes for CASSRLTGPQETQYF.

This chain joins TRBV6-1 and TRBJ2-6, with 11 positions matching TRBD1. The V segment lost 2 bases and the J segment 1 base; nucleotides outside the gene matches: 4. Looked up from germline, CDR1 is MNHNS and CDR2 is SASEGT. The CDR3 is 18 amino acids. The CDR3 nucleotides read TGTGCCAGCAGTGAACGGGGACAGGGGGTATCTGGGGCCAACGTCCTGACTTTC. It specifies CASSERGQGVSGANVLTF.

This clone was seen a handful of times. The genes are TRBV5-5 and TRBJ2-7; unclear D gene. CDR1 is SGHKS, CDR2 YYEKEE, per germline (reference sequence). The CDR3 has 14 amino acids. With 4 bases removed from V and 3 bases from J, the gap between germline ends came to 14 bases. The CDR3 DNA reads TGTGCCAGCAGCCCAAACCCCCTAGGCTACGAGCAGTACTTC. Its translation: CASSPNPLGYEQYF.

In this sample, this clone turned up once. The chain carries TRBV29-1 and TRBJ1-2; perhaps TRBD1 as D (5 bases). Trimming pared 3 bases from V and 3 bases from J, leaving 11 bases between. This CDR3 has 13 amino acids. Germline CDR1 and CDR2: SQVTM and ANQGSEA. CDR3 protein: CSVDPGGDYGYTF. The CDR3 DNA reads as TGCAGCGTTGACCCCGGGGGGGACTATGGCTACACCTTC.